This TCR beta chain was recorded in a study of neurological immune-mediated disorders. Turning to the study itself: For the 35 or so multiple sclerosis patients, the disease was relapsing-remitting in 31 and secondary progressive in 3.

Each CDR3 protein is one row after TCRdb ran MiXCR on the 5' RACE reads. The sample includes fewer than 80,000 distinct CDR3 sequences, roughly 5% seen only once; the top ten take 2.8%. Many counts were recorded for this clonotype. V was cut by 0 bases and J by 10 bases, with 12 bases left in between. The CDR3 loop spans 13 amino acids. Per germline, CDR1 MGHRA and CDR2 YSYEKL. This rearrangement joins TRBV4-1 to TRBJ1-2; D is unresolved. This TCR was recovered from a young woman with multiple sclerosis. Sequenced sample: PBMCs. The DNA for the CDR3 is TGCGCCAGCAGCCAAGAGGGTTTTCCGGACTACACCTTC. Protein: CASSQEGFPDYTF.